This entry describes one T cell receptor (beta chain). The sample originates from a study of control samples from healthy donors and cancer patients. Looked up from germline, CDR1 is KGHSH and CDR2 is LQKENI. The V and J ends lost 3 bases and 3 bases respectively, with 20 bases between them. This CDR3 region has 17 residues. Assay used: immunoSEQ multiplex PCR; TCRdb lists only in-frame clones, some missing. The sample lists tens of thousands of clones; about 88% were seen once. The chain is built from TRBV18 and TRBJ1-2; TRBD1 might be the D (6 bases). This TCR came from a woman aged 45 to 65 with colorectal cancer. Sequencing was carried out using PBMCs. The CDR3 region is CASSPTVGQGNHYGYTF. DNA for the CDR3: TGTGCCAGCTCACCTACTGTTGGGCAGGGGAATCACTATGGCTACACCTTC.